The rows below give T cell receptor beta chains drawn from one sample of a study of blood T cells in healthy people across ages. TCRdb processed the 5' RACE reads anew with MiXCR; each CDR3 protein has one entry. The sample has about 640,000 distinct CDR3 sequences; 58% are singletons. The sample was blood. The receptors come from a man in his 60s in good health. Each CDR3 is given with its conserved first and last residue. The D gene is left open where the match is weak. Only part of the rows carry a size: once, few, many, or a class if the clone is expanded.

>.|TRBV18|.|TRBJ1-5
CASSQGFGTSNQPQHF
TGTGCCAGCTCACAGGGTTTTGGGACCAGCAATCAGCCCCAGCATTTT
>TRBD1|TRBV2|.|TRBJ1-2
CASSDQQGANTF
TGTGCCAGCAGTGACCAACAGGGGGCGAACACCTTC
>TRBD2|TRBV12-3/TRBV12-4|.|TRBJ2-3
CASSLRRGGSTDTQYF
TGTGCCAGCAGTTTACGGCGGGGGGGAAGCACAGATACGCAGTATTTT
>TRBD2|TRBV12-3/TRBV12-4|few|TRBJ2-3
CASLRLAGATDTQYF
TGTGCCAGTCTGAGACTAGCGGGGGCCACAGATACGCAGTATTTT
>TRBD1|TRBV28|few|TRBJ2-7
CASTTSGTVYEQYF
TGTGCCAGCACTACGTCCGGGACAGTTTACGAGCAGTACTTC
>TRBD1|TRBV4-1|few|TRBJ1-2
CASSRGQGAFYGYTF
TGCGCCAGCAGCCGGGGGCAGGGGGCGTTTTATGGCTACACCTTC
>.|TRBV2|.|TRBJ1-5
CASSGSQGSNQPQHF
TGTGCCAGCAGTGGTTCCCAGGGGTCCAATCAGCCCCAGCATTTT
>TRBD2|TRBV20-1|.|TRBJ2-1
CSATIAGGVYEQFF
TGCAGTGCCACCATAGCGGGGGGCGTCTATGAGCAGTTCTTC
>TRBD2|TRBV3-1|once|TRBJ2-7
CASSQVASGAYEQYF
TGTGCCAGCAGCCAAGTCGCTAGCGGGGCCTACGAGCAGTACTTC
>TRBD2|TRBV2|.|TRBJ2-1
CASRNALAGGDNEQFF
TGTGCCAGCAGGAATGCTCTAGCGGGGGGAGACAATGAGCAGTTCTTC
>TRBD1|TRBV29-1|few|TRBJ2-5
CSVGNPLWTGHPGEQYF
TGCAGCGTTGGGAATCCTTTATGGACAGGGCACCCGGGGGAGCAGTACTTC
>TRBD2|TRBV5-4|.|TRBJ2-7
CASSVERGRGNEQYF
TGTGCCAGCAGCGTGGAGCGGGGGCGCGGCAATGAGCAGTACTTC
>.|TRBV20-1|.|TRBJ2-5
CSARPPSGEETQYF
TGCAGTGCTAGACCTCCATCAGGGGAAGAGACCCAGTACTTC
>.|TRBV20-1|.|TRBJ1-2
CSAGVGGQDYGYTF
TGCAGTGCTGGGGTCGGGGGGCAAGACTATGGCTACACCTTC
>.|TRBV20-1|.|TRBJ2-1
CSAGGPKGDEQFF
TGCAGTGCGGGCGGACCGAAGGGGGATGAGCAGTTCTTC
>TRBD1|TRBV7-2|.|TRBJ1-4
CASSLTGDDEKLFF
TGTGCCAGCAGCTTGACAGGGGATGACGAAAAACTGTTTTTT
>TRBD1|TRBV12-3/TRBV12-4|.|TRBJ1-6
CASSAGTDPYNSPLHF
TGTGCCAGCAGCGCCGGGACAGACCCCTATAATTCACCCCTCCACTTT
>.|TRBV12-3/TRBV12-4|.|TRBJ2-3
CASSFRVTADTEYF
TGTGCCAGCAGTTTTAGAGTGACCGCAGATACGGAGTATTTT
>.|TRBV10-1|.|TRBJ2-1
CASSVALHNEQFF
TGCGCCAGCAGTGTGGCGTTGCACAATGAGCAGTTCTTC
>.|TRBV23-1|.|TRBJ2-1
CASSHPPGGQASEQFF
TGCGCCAGCAGCCACCCCCCGGGGGGACAAGCTTCCGAGCAGTTCTTC
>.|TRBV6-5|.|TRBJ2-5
CASSEGFRETQYF
TGTGCCAGCAGCGAGGGGTTTAGGGAGACCCAGTACTTT
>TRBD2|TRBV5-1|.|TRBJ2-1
CASRSGTSGGAAYNEQFF
TGCGCCAGCCGAAGCGGGACTAGCGGGGGGGCGGCCTACAATGAGCAGTTCTTC
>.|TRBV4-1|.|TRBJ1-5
CASSQWGFQPQHF
TGCGCCAGCAGCCAATGGGGGTTCCAGCCCCAGCATTTT
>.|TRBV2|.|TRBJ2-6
CASTGLGANVLTF
TGTGCCAGCACCGGGCTTGGGGCCAACGTCCTGACTTTC
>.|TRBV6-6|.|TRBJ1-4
CASSPLGQWSNEKLFF
TGTGCCAGCAGCCCCTTAGGACAGTGGTCTAATGAAAAACTGTTTTTT
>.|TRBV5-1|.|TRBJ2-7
CASSLVANYEQYF
TGCGCCAGCAGTCTAGTCGCAAACTACGAGCAGTACTTC
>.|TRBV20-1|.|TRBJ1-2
CSARDRGIVTF
TGCAGTGCTAGAGATCGAGGGATTGTCACCTTC
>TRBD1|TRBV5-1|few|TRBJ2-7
CASSTNTGEMYEQYF
TGCGCCAGCAGCACTAATACAGGGGAGATGTACGAGCAGTACTTC
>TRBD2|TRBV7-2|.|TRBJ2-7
CASSFGGTSSYEQYF
TGTGCCAGCAGCTTCGGGGGGACCAGCTCCTACGAGCAGTACTTC
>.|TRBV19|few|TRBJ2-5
CASSIPPGHQYF
TGTGCCAGTAGTATCCCGCCTGGACACCAGTACTTC
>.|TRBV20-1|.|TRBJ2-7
CSATEGGYEQYF
TGCAGTGCTACCGAGGGGGGCTACGAGCAGTACTTC
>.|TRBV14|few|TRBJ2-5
CASSRTRGLQETQYF
TGTGCCAGCAGCAGAACCCGGGGCCTCCAAGAGACCCAGTACTTC
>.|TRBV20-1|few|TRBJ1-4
CSARDLGVTNEKLFF
TGCAGTGCTAGAGATCTCGGGGTGACTAATGAAAAACTGTTTTTT
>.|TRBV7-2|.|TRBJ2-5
CASSFTYQETQYF
TGTGCCAGCAGCTTCACGTACCAAGAGACCCAGTACTTC
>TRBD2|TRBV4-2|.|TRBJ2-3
CASSQATSEPSTDTQYF
TGTGCCAGCAGCCAAGCGACTAGCGAACCTAGCACAGATACGCAGTATTTT
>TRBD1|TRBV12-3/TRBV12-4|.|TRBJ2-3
CASKWAGGMSDAQYF
TGTGCCAGCAAATGGGCAGGGGGCATGTCAGATGCGCAATATTTT
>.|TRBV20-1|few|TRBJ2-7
CSASDRREQYF
TGCAGTGCTAGCGACAGGCGCGAGCAGTACTTC
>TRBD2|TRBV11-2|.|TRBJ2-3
CASSSGGAGDTQYF
TGTGCCAGCAGCTCCGGGGGGGCGGGAGATACGCAGTATTTT
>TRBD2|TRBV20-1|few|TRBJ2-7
CSGLAQYEQYF
TGCAGTGGACTAGCCCAGTACGAGCAGTACTTC
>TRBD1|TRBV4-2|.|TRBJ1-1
CASSQVRRTGFHTEAFF
TGTGCCAGCAGCCAAGTAAGGCGGACAGGGTTTCACACTGAAGCTTTCTTT
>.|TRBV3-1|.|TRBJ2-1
CASSQDPQGMHNEQFF
TGTGCCAGCAGCCAAGATCCCCAGGGTATGCACAATGAGCAGTTCTTC
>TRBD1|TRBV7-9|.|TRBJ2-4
CASSLSRDREQYF
TGTGCCAGCAGCCTGAGTCGGGACAGAGAGCAGTACTTC
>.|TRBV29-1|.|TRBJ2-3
CSVRNTDTQYF
TGCAGCGTGCGGAACACAGATACGCAGTATTTT
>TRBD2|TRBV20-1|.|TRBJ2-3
CSARGDGGNTDTQYF
TGCAGTGCTAGGGGGGACGGGGGGAACACAGATACGCAGTATTTT
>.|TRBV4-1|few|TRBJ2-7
CASSPRPVPLEQYF
TGCGCCAGCAGCCCCCGGCCCGTTCCCCTCGAGCAGTACTTC